A selection of T cell receptor beta chains follows, all from one sample in a study of a mutant IDH1 vaccine in newly diagnosed glioma. The protocol was immunoSEQ multiplex PCR, while the TCRdb copy is restricted to in-frame clones and leaves out a portion. The sample lists roughly 34,000 clones; roughly 90% were seen once. These receptors' antigens are unknown. This material consisted of PBMCs, taken from a glioma patient whose treatment included an IDH1 peptide vaccine. The receptors shown here come from a woman in her thirties or forties with glioma. Each CDR3 is given with its conserved first and last residue. Fields, in order: CDR3 DNA, CDR3 protein, J gene, V gene, D gene, clone size. The D gene is left open where the match is weak. Some rows have no size entry. The others give once, few or many, or a class for an expanded clone.

CDR3 DNA: TGTGCCAGTAGTACCCAGCCGGACGGAGCCTTGGGCTACACCTTC
CDR3 protein: CASSTQPDGALGYTF
J gene: TRBJ1-2
V gene: TRBV19
D gene: NA
clone size: NA

CDR3 DNA: TGCGCCAGCAGCCAAGAACGGGCAGGTGGGGAGCAGTACTTC
CDR3 protein: CASSQERAGGEQYF
J gene: TRBJ2-7
V gene: TRBV4-1
D gene: NA
clone size: once

CDR3 DNA: TGTGCCTGGAGTGCGGGACAGACCTACCAAGAGACCCAGTACTTC
CDR3 protein: CAWSAGQTYQETQYF
J gene: TRBJ2-5
V gene: TRBV30
D gene: TRBD1
clone size: NA

CDR3 DNA: TGTGCCAGCAGCTTAGGGCTGAACACCGGGGAGCTGTTTTTT
CDR3 protein: CASSLGLNTGELFF
J gene: TRBJ2-2
V gene: TRBV13
D gene: NA
clone size: NA

CDR3 DNA: TGTGCCATCAGCAGGGAAAGCACAGATACGCAGTATTTT
CDR3 protein: CAISRESTDTQYF
J gene: TRBJ2-3
V gene: TRBV10-3
D gene: NA
clone size: NA

CDR3 DNA: TGCAGCGTTCAGGGGGGAACAGGGTTCAATCAGCCCCAGCATTTT
CDR3 protein: CSVQGGTGFNQPQHF
J gene: TRBJ1-5
V gene: TRBV29-1
D gene: TRBD1
clone size: NA

CDR3 DNA: TGTGCCAGCAAAGGGGGACTGAACACTGAAGCTTTCTTT
CDR3 protein: CASKGGLNTEAFF
J gene: TRBJ1-1
V gene: TRBV6-1
D gene: NA
clone size: NA

CDR3 DNA: TGTGCCAGCAGCTATAAGGAACCCGGGGAGCTGTTTTTT
CDR3 protein: CASSYKEPGELFF
J gene: TRBJ2-2
V gene: TRBV7-2
D gene: NA
clone size: NA

CDR3 DNA: TGTGCCAGCAGTTACTATCGGGGATCCACTGAAGCTTTCTTT
CDR3 protein: CASSYYRGSTEAFF
J gene: TRBJ1-1
V gene: TRBV6-5
D gene: NA
clone size: NA

CDR3 DNA: TGTGCCAGTAGTATAGCGTGGCAGGGGACGAACAATGAGCAGTTCTTC
CDR3 protein: CASSIAWQGTNNEQFF
J gene: TRBJ2-1
V gene: TRBV19
D gene: NA
clone size: NA

CDR3 DNA: TGTGCCTGGAGTGTACAGAGGCAGCCCCAGCATTTT
CDR3 protein: CAWSVQRQPQHF
J gene: TRBJ1-5
V gene: TRBV30
D gene: NA
clone size: NA

CDR3 DNA: TGTGCCAGCAGCCCGTTTGACGGGGAGCTGTTTTTT
CDR3 protein: CASSPFDGELFF
J gene: TRBJ2-2
V gene: TRBV5-5
D gene: NA
clone size: few

CDR3 DNA: TGCAGCGTCTCTCAAGGACAGGGGCCCTACGAGCAGTACTTC
CDR3 protein: CSVSQGQGPYEQYF
J gene: TRBJ2-7
V gene: TRBV29-1
D gene: TRBD1
clone size: NA

CDR3 DNA: TGTGCCAGCAGTGATAAGGGGGCGGTGAACACTGAAGCTTTCTTT
CDR3 protein: CASSDKGAVNTEAFF
J gene: TRBJ1-1
V gene: TRBV6-1
D gene: TRBD1
clone size: NA

CDR3 DNA: TGTGCCAGCAGCTTGGGACAGGGAGGAGGCACCGGGGAGCTGTTTTTT
CDR3 protein: CASSLGQGGGTGELFF
J gene: TRBJ2-2
V gene: TRBV13
D gene: TRBD1
clone size: NA

CDR3 DNA: TGTGCCATCAGTGAGGGGACGGAGCAGTACTTC
CDR3 protein: CAISEGTEQYF
J gene: TRBJ2-7
V gene: TRBV10-3
D gene: NA
clone size: once

CDR3 DNA: TGTGCCAGCAGTTGGGGCGGGAACAACAATGAGCAGTTCTTC
CDR3 protein: CASSWGGNNNEQFF
J gene: TRBJ2-1
V gene: TRBV6-6
D gene: NA
clone size: NA

CDR3 DNA: TGTGCCAGCAGCTTGCAGGCTAGCGGGGGGGGAGAGACCCAGTACTTC
CDR3 protein: CASSLQASGGGETQYF
J gene: TRBJ2-5
V gene: TRBV7-2
D gene: TRBD2
clone size: NA

CDR3 DNA: TGTGCGAACATGCCGGTCCCGAACACTGAAGCTTTCTTT
CDR3 protein: CANMPVPNTEAFF
J gene: TRBJ1-1
V gene: TRBV6-1
D gene: NA
clone size: NA

CDR3 DNA: TGCGCCAGCAGCCGGTCTCCAGATACGCAGTATTTT
CDR3 protein: CASSRSPDTQYF
J gene: TRBJ2-3
V gene: TRBV10-1
D gene: NA
clone size: NA

CDR3 DNA: TGTGCCAGCTCACCAAGGCGGGGGGAACAAGAGACCCAGTACTTC
CDR3 protein: CASSPRRGEQETQYF
J gene: TRBJ2-5
V gene: TRBV18
D gene: TRBD2
clone size: NA

CDR3 DNA: TGTGCCAGCTCAGGTTCCAGGAATCAAGAGACCCAGTACTTC
CDR3 protein: CASSGSRNQETQYF
J gene: TRBJ2-5
V gene: TRBV18
D gene: NA
clone size: NA

CDR3 DNA: TGTGCCAGCAGCCGAACAGGGAAAAGTGGTCAGCCCCAGCATTTT
CDR3 protein: CASSRTGKSGQPQHF
J gene: TRBJ1-5
V gene: TRBV27
D gene: NA
clone size: NA

CDR3 DNA: TGTGCCAGCTCACCTAGTACAGGGAGAGGGTTGGATACGCAGTATTTT
CDR3 protein: CASSPSTGRGLDTQYF
J gene: TRBJ2-3
V gene: TRBV18
D gene: NA
clone size: NA

CDR3 DNA: TGTGCCTGGAGTGTAGTCCGCAATGAGCAGTTCTTC
CDR3 protein: CAWSVVRNEQFF
J gene: TRBJ2-1
V gene: TRBV30
D gene: NA
clone size: NA

CDR3 DNA: TGTGCCAGCATCCTGACAGCGAACACTGAAGCTTTCTTT
CDR3 protein: CASILTANTEAFF
J gene: TRBJ1-1
V gene: TRBV28
D gene: NA
clone size: NA

CDR3 DNA: TGTGCCAGCAGTTACGACGGGAGTGGTCCCTTAAATGGCTACACCTTC
CDR3 protein: CASSYDGSGPLNGYTF
J gene: TRBJ1-2
V gene: TRBV6-6
D gene: NA
clone size: NA

CDR3 DNA: TGTGCCAGCAGCCTCCGACCGGGGTACCAAGAGACCCAGTACTTC
CDR3 protein: CASSLRPGYQETQYF
J gene: TRBJ2-5
V gene: TRBV9
D gene: NA
clone size: NA

CDR3 DNA: TGTGCCAGCAGTTTCGTCTATGGCTACACCTTC
CDR3 protein: CASSFVYGYTF
J gene: TRBJ1-2
V gene: TRBV2
D gene: NA
clone size: NA

CDR3 DNA: TGCGCCAGCAGGTGGATGCGCGGGCCTCCTAGCACAGATACGCAGTATTTT
CDR3 protein: CASRWMRGPPSTDTQYF
J gene: TRBJ2-3
V gene: TRBV5-1
D gene: NA
clone size: NA

CDR3 DNA: TGTGCCAGCAGTTCACCCCAGGCTGCAACTAATGAAAAACTGTTTTTT
CDR3 protein: CASSSPQAATNEKLFF
J gene: TRBJ1-4
V gene: TRBV6-5
D gene: NA
clone size: NA

CDR3 DNA: TGTGCCAGCCCCCCGGTGGGAGGGAGCTCCTACGAGCAGTACTTC
CDR3 protein: CASPPVGGSSYEQYF
J gene: TRBJ2-7
V gene: TRBV2
D gene: TRBD2
clone size: NA

CDR3 DNA: TGTGCCAGCAGTACTGGCGGGAACACTGAAGCTTTCTTT
CDR3 protein: CASSTGGNTEAFF
J gene: TRBJ1-1
V gene: TRBV27
D gene: NA
clone size: NA

CDR3 DNA: TGCGCCAGCAGCCAAGATACCGTAGCGAGAATTGATCTAGCCAAAAACATTCAGTACTTC
CDR3 protein: CASSQDTVARIDLAKNIQYF
J gene: TRBJ2-4
V gene: TRBV4-1
D gene: NA
clone size: NA

CDR3 DNA: TGTGCCAGCAGCTTGGACGTCCGGACTTCACCCCTCCACTTT
CDR3 protein: CASSLDVRTSPLHF
J gene: TRBJ1-6
V gene: TRBV7-9
D gene: NA
clone size: NA

CDR3 DNA: TGTGCCTGCGGAGGTGGGGGGAATGAAAAACTGTTTTTT
CDR3 protein: CACGGGGNEKLFF
J gene: TRBJ1-4
V gene: TRBV30
D gene: NA
clone size: NA

CDR3 DNA: TGTGCCAGCAGTTTGGCAGGGGTGGCCGGGGAGCTGTTTTTT
CDR3 protein: CASSLAGVAGELFF
J gene: TRBJ2-2
V gene: TRBV28
D gene: NA
clone size: NA

CDR3 DNA: TGCGCCAGCAGCTTGGGGTCCCCCGGCTCTGGGGCCAACGTCCTGACTTTC
CDR3 protein: CASSLGSPGSGANVLTF
J gene: TRBJ2-6
V gene: TRBV5-1
D gene: NA
clone size: NA

CDR3 DNA: TGTGCCAGCAGTGAAGCGTCGGTGGAGTCGATAAAGGACACCATATATTTT
CDR3 protein: CASSEASVESIKDTIYF
J gene: TRBJ1-3
V gene: TRBV2
D gene: NA
clone size: once

CDR3 DNA: TGTGCCAGCAGCCTTAAAGGACAGGGAGGCACCATATATTTT
CDR3 protein: CASSLKGQGGTIYF
J gene: TRBJ1-3
V gene: TRBV7-9
D gene: TRBD1
clone size: NA

CDR3 DNA: TGTGCCAGCAGTTACTCGTATAGGGACCCCTACGAGCAGTACTTC
CDR3 protein: CASSYSYRDPYEQYF
J gene: TRBJ2-7
V gene: TRBV6-5
D gene: NA
clone size: NA

CDR3 DNA: TGTGCCAGCAGCTTGGATCCTAGCGGGGTAATTAGCACAGATACGCAGTATTTT
CDR3 protein: CASSLDPSGVISTDTQYF
J gene: TRBJ2-3
V gene: TRBV5-8
D gene: TRBD2
clone size: NA

CDR3 DNA: TGTGCCAGCAGCCGACTAGCGGGAGGACCCTACGAGCAGTACTTC
CDR3 protein: CASSRLAGGPYEQYF
J gene: TRBJ2-7
V gene: TRBV5-4
D gene: TRBD2
clone size: NA

CDR3 DNA: TGTGCCAGCAGAGAGACAGGGGGAATAACTGAAGCTTTCTTT
CDR3 protein: CASRETGGITEAFF
J gene: TRBJ1-1
V gene: TRBV28
D gene: TRBD1
clone size: NA

CDR3 DNA: TGTGCCATCAATAAGGGAGTTAATGAAAAACTGTTTTTT
CDR3 protein: CAINKGVNEKLFF
J gene: TRBJ1-4
V gene: TRBV10-3
D gene: NA
clone size: NA

CDR3 DNA: TGTGCCAGCTCACCAAAAGGGCCTGCTAACTATGGCTACACCTTC
CDR3 protein: CASSPKGPANYGYTF
J gene: TRBJ1-2
V gene: TRBV18
D gene: NA
clone size: NA

CDR3 DNA: TGTGCCAGCAGACAGTTTCTCTACGAGCAGTACTTC
CDR3 protein: CASRQFLYEQYF
J gene: TRBJ2-7
V gene: TRBV2
D gene: NA
clone size: NA

CDR3 DNA: TGTGCCAGCTCACCAGCCGGGGGGGCCGTCCGGGAGCAGTTCTTC
CDR3 protein: CASSPAGGAVREQFF
J gene: TRBJ2-1
V gene: TRBV18
D gene: TRBD2
clone size: NA

CDR3 DNA: TGTGCCAGCAGCCCGCCCGGAAGGGATGAGCAGTTCTTC
CDR3 protein: CASSPPGRDEQFF
J gene: TRBJ2-1
V gene: TRBV6-5
D gene: NA
clone size: NA

CDR3 DNA: TGTGCCAGCAGCGCAACTGAAAACACTGAAGCTTTCTTT
CDR3 protein: CASSATENTEAFF
J gene: TRBJ1-1
V gene: TRBV5-8
D gene: NA
clone size: once

CDR3 DNA: TGTGCCAGTAGTACACAGGGGGACAAAAACATTCAGTACTTC
CDR3 protein: CASSTQGDKNIQYF
J gene: TRBJ2-4
V gene: TRBV19
D gene: TRBD1
clone size: NA

CDR3 DNA: TGTGCCAGCCAAGTGGGGGGGTCCCAGAATGAGCAGTTCTTC
CDR3 protein: CASQVGGSQNEQFF
J gene: TRBJ2-1
V gene: TRBV7-9
D gene: TRBD2
clone size: once

CDR3 DNA: TGTGCCAGTAGTAGGGACAGGGGGCCCCCCTACGAGCAGTACTTC
CDR3 protein: CASSRDRGPPYEQYF
J gene: TRBJ2-7
V gene: TRBV19
D gene: TRBD1
clone size: NA

CDR3 DNA: TGCGCCAGCAGCTTGGTGGCAGTTGAGAACACTGAAGCTTTCTTT
CDR3 protein: CASSLVAVENTEAFF
J gene: TRBJ1-1
V gene: TRBV5-1
D gene: NA
clone size: NA